Presented here are 10 T cell receptor beta chains from one specimen sequenced in a study of synovial regulatory T cells in juvenile arthritis. Study-wide results and caveats: Compared with other blood Treg cells, inflammation-associated Treg cells had reduced TCR diversity.

These receptors have no identified antigens. Some clones are missing from TCRdb's copy, which holds only in-frame ones; the method was immunoSEQ multiplex PCR. This repertoire includes about 9,900 clones. Source material: Treg cells from blood. The sample's subset: HLA-DR+ inflammation-associated blood Treg cells. These receptors all stem from a donor younger than 35 with juvenile idiopathic arthritis.

The rearrangement links TRBV5-1 to TRBJ1-2; the TRBD1 assignment by TCRdb is unverifiable without DNA. The germline V gene has CDR1 SGHRS and CDR2 YFSETQ. This CDR3 contains 16 residues. No DNA sequence is on record. The chain's CDR3 is CASSPPPKPRHYGYTF.

This rearrangement joins TRBV7-2 to TRBJ1-3; the TCRdb D gene call, TRBD1, has no DNA to confirm it. Per germline, CDR1 SGHTA and CDR2 FQGNSA. This CDR3 has 17 amino acids. The protein alone is recorded here. The CDR3 reads CASSLASTANSGNTIYF.

This chain links TRBV6-5 with TRBJ2-2; without DNA, the TCRdb call of TRBD1 cannot be checked. Germline-derived CDR1 and CDR2 are MNHEY and SVGAGI. This CDR3 contains 14 residues. No DNA appears here. The CDR3 sequence: CASTPGPGTGELFF.

The rearrangement links TRBV5-1 to TRBJ1-2. This CDR3 region has 12 residues. No nucleotide data were recorded. Germline CDR1 is SGHRS and CDR2 is YFSETQ. The CDR3 loop is CASGDGNYGYTF.

The genes are TRBV4-3 and TRBJ2-1; absent DNA, TCRdb's TRBD2 call cannot be checked. The CDR3 extends over 15 amino acids. No DNA has been recorded. The V gene's germline CDR1 is LGHNA and CDR2 YSLEER. The CDR3 here is CASSQGVAGRDEQFF.

The CDR3 is CASSRGILWRELPSYEQYF. The chain links TRBV4-3 to TRBJ2-7; as DNA is missing, the TRBD2 call by TCRdb cannot be tested. Germline V gene lookup returns CDR1 LGHNA and CDR2 YSLEER. The CDR3 extends over 19 amino acids. The record lacks a DNA sequence.

V is TRBV27 and J is TRBJ1-1; TCRdb's D call of TRBD1 is untestable without DNA. This CDR3 spans 14 amino acids. The DNA is not on file. Germline lookup yields CDR1 MNHEY and CDR2 SMNVEV (reference sequence). The CDR3: CASRQATAGTEAFF.

The chain links TRBV14 to TRBJ2-5; the D gene TCRdb calls, TRBD2, cannot be checked with no DNA. The CDR3 has 14 amino acids. Nucleotide data are not available. Germline values: CDR1 SGHDN, CDR2 FVKESK. The CDR3 loop is CASSQVLRAETQYF.

V is TRBV19 and J is TRBJ1-1. The germline CDR1 and CDR2 sequences are LNHDA and SQIVND (reference sequence). CDR3 length equals 14 residues. The record lacks a DNA sequence. The CDR3 loop reads CASSPFTMDTEAFF. The full variable domain, with the rest looked up from reference TRBV19 and TRBJ1-1, is DGGITQSPKYLFRKEGQNVTLSCEQNLNHDAMYWYRQDPGQGLRLIYYSQIVNDFQKGDIAEGYSVSREKKESFPLTVTSAQKNPTAFYLCASSPFTMDTEAFFGQGTRLTVV.

The chain employs TRBV2 and TRBJ1-1. CDR1 SNHLY and CDR2 FYNNEI come from the germline V gene. The CDR3 runs to 11 residues. DNA is not recorded here. This CDR3 is CASWRNTEAFF.